The 23 T cell receptor beta chains in this list originate from one sample, sequenced in a study of blood T cells in healthy people across ages. A sample-barcoded 5' primer and a J-beta primer mix were used in a second PCR of roughly 6 to 11 cycles. MiXCR was run by TCRdb on the 5' RACE reads, yielding one entry per CDR3 protein. The sample lists more than 1 million distinct CDR3 sequences, around 45% seen once, with about 20% in the top ten. Input material: blood. The origin of the receptors is a woman in her sixties in good health.

This clonotype came up a few times. The chain employs TRBV4-1 and TRBJ2-5; the D is unclear. The CDR3 runs 15 residues. Per germline, CDR1 MGHRA and CDR2 YSYEKL. V lost 2 bases and J lost 1, with 11 bases in between. The CDR3 reads CASSQLLTTQETQYF. The CDR3 DNA is TGCGCCAGCAGCCAACTTTTAACTACCCAAGAGACCCAGTACTTC.

This clonotype was counted only a few times. CDR3 nucleotides: TGTGCCAGCAGCCCGCGGGCCTTTTACGAGCAGTACTTC. Its translation is CASSPRAFYEQYF. The rearrangement links TRBV7-2 to TRBJ2-7; possibly TRBD2 for D (5 bases). The CDR3 has 13 amino acids. Trimming took off 5 bases at V and 4 bases at J, with 12 bases between the two ends. Germline CDR1 and CDR2: SGHTA and FQGNSA.

The chain employs TRBV6-2 or TRBV6-3 and TRBJ2-1, with no clear D. Trimming shortened V by 2 bases and J by 2 bases, and 19 bases separated the two germline ends. CDR3 length: 18 residues. The V gene's germline CDR1 is MNHEY and CDR2 SVGEGT. For the CDR3, the DNA is TGTGCCAGCAGTTACCCCTTGGACCAAGCAGGACCCTACAATGAGCAGTTCTTC. Its protein is CASSYPLDQAGPYNEQFF.

DNA for the CDR3: TGCAGTGCTAGTGCTAGCGGGAGAAACGAGCAGTACTTC. Translation: CSASASGRNEQYF. The rearrangement joins TRBV20-1 to TRBJ2-7; 10 bases are a match to TRBD2. V lost 3 bases and J lost 5; bases outside the gene matches: 4. Germline CDR1 and CDR2: DFQATT and SNEGSKA (reference sequence). The CDR3 covers 13 residues.

V is TRBV20-1 and J is TRBJ1-5; weak D call: TRBD1 (6 bases). The germline gives CDR1 DFQATT, CDR2 SNEGSKA (reference sequence). The CDR3 spans 15 residues. V gave up 0 bases and J gave up 5 bases, with 14 bases separating them. DNA of the CDR3: TGCAGTGCTAGAGATGGGGGCACCGTCGATCAGCCCCAGCATTTT. Translating gives CSARDGGTVDQPQHF.

V usage is TRBV12-3 or TRBV12-4 and J usage is TRBJ2-3; D uncertain. Trimming took 6 bases from V and 10 from J, leaving 14 bases between them. The CDR3 spans 12 residues. CDR3 nucleotides: TGTGCCAGCAGATTGAATGGATACGCGCAGTATTTT. It codes for CASRLNGYAQYF.

The chain recombines TRBV5-4 with TRBJ2-3; 7 positions agree with TRBD2. The V and J ends lost 0 bases and 2 bases, in that order; junction bases with no gene match: 6. The CDR3 totals 16 residues. The germline V gene encodes CDR1 SGHNT and CDR2 YYREEE (reference sequence). As DNA, the CDR3 is TGTGCCAGCAGCTTGGGCCGGGACTACATCACAGATACGCAGTATTTT. This sequence encodes CASSLGRDYITDTQYF.

The genes are TRBV11-2 and TRBJ2-7; 9 nucleotides line up with TRBD2. V was clipped by 0 bases and J by 5 bases; unmatched bases: 11. Germline V gene data show CDR1 as SGHAT and CDR2 as FQNNGV. The CDR3 has 17 amino acids. The CDR3 DNA sequence: TGTGCCAGCAGCTTAGAACCCATCCCAGCGGGGGGCGACGAGCAGTACTTC. It translates to CASSLEPIPAGGDEQYF.

The chain combines TRBV27 with TRBJ2-1; D gene uncertain. V shed 7 bases and J shed 0 bases, with 10 bases lying between them. Germline CDR1 MNHEY, CDR2 SMNVEV (reference sequence). CDR3 length: 14 residues. The CDR3 DNA reads as TGTGCCAGCATAGGCTTTAACTCCTACAATGAGCAGTTCTTC. Its translation is CASIGFNSYNEQFF.

The chain couples TRBV13 to TRBJ2-5; D unclear. The J call may be in error: the DNA end matches TRBJ2-7 better. Germline CDR1 PRHDT, CDR2 FYEKMQ (reference sequence). The CDR3 consists of 12 residues. The CDR3 sequence is CASSSSGFEQYF. DNA for the CDR3: TGTGCCAGCAGCTCCTCAGGTTTCGAGCAGTACTTC.

This clonotype was detected only a few times. The CDR3 protein is CASSPTGTNEQFF. As DNA, the CDR3 is TGTGCCAGCAGTCCTACAGGGACCAATGAGCAGTTCTTC. The rearrangement uses TRBV6-1 and TRBJ2-1, with a possible D match to TRBD1 (6 bases). Germline loops: CDR1 MNHNS, CDR2 SASEGT. This CDR3 comprises 13 residues. V lost 5 bases and J lost 6, with 11 bases in between.

The chain uses TRBV20-1 and TRBJ1-2; D might be TRBD1 (5 bases). V lost 6 bases and J lost 8, with 25 bases in between. The CDR3 contains 15 residues. Germline CDR1 and CDR2: DFQATT and SNEGSKA (reference sequence). CDR3 nucleotides: TGCAGTGCCAGCACTACTGGGCAGGGATTTCGCGGCTACACCTTC. Protein sequence: CSASTTGQGFRGYTF.

The chain employs TRBV5-1 and TRBJ1-2; TRBD1 aligns across 8 bases. V gave up 4 bases and J gave up 6 bases; unmatched junction bases: 8. Germline V CDR1 and CDR2: SGHRS, YFSETQ. The CDR3 contains 14 residues. In DNA, the CDR3 is TGCGCCAGCAGCCCCACTACAGGGGGAAATGGCTACACCTTC. It encodes CASSPTTGGNGYTF.

The chain couples TRBV18 to TRBJ1-5; D is possibly TRBD1 (5 bases). The CDR3 totals 16 residues. Germline CDR1 KGHSH, CDR2 LQKENI. V was clipped by 3 bases and J by 2 bases, with 14 bases between them. Here the CDR3 reads CASSPEGWGGNQPQHF. The DNA of the CDR3 is TGTGCCAGCTCACCTGAGGGTTGGGGCGGCAATCAGCCCCAGCATTTT.

V is TRBV13 and J is TRBJ2-7, with TRBD1 as a possible D gene (6 bases). Trimming took 4 bases from V and 2 from J, leaving 15 bases between them. Germline V CDR1 and CDR2: PRHDT, FYEKMQ (reference sequence). This CDR3 region has 15 residues. CDR3 coding DNA: TGTGCCAGCAGCTCGGGACATCGTAAAACCTACGAGCAGTACTTC. This codes for CASSSGHRKTYEQYF.

On this clonotype: Sequence at one end of the junction differs from germline and may be a read error. V usage is TRBV20-1 and J usage is TRBJ1-6; 8 bases align to TRBD1. Germline loops: CDR1 DFQATT, CDR2 SNEGSKA (reference sequence). The CDR3 spans 15 residues. CDR3 bases: TGCAGTGCCAGAGCTCGACAGGGGCGGAATTCACCCCTCCACTTT. Translation: CSARARQGRNSPLHF.

The rearrangement uses TRBV5-1 and TRBJ2-1, with 9 bases lining up with TRBD1. The CDR3 length is 14 residues. Germline CDR1 is SGHRS and CDR2 is YFSETQ. J was trimmed by 6 bases and V by 8 bases; bases with no gene match: 9. Here the CDR3 reads CASTPGQGINEQFF. In DNA, the CDR3 is TGCGCCAGTACACCGGGACAGGGTATCAATGAGCAGTTCTTC. The entire variable domain, with the rest obtained from reference TRBV5-1 and TRBJ2-1, is as follows: KAGVTQTPRYLIKTRGQQVTLSCSPISGHRSVSWYQQTPGQGLQFLFEYFSETQRNKGNFPGRFSGRQFSNSRSEMNVSTLELGDSALYLCASTPGQGINEQFFGPGTRLTVL.

In this sample, this clonotype turned up many times. The genes are TRBV3-1 and TRBJ2-2, with D perhaps matching TRBD2 (5 bases). The CDR3 length is 14 residues. V shed 1 base and J shed 5 bases, with 8 bases lying between them. In germline, CDR1 is LGHDT, CDR2 YNNKEL (reference sequence). The CDR3 sequence is CASSQGWETGELFF. In nucleotides, the CDR3 is TGTGCCAGCAGCCAAGGCTGGGAGACCGGGGAGCTGTTTTTT.

V and J are TRBV6-5 and TRBJ1-6; D unresolved. The CDR3 has 13 residues. Per the germline V gene, CDR1 is MNHEY and CDR2 is SVGAGI. The V end lost 3 bases, the J end lost 8 bases, and 8 bases lay between the germline ends. In nucleotides, the CDR3 is TGTGCCAGCAGTTATACGGATGATTCACCCCTCCACTTT. Encoded protein: CASSYTDDSPLHF.

To note about this clonotype: A much larger clone sits a single nucleotide away, making a read error possible. The V call is TRBV7-9, the J call TRBJ2-1; possible D gene TRBD2, 6 bases. Trimming pared 7 bases from V and 6 bases from J, leaving 19 bases between. The CDR3 runs to 15 residues. Per germline, CDR1 SEHNR and CDR2 FQNEAQ (reference sequence). The CDR3 region has the DNA TGTGCCAGCAACCCCCCGGACGCGGGATTCAATGAGCAGTTCTTC. It codes for CASNPPDAGFNEQFF.

Only a few counts were recorded for this clonotype. V is TRBV6-2 or TRBV6-3 and J is TRBJ2-1; TRBD2 aligns across 10 bases. The V gene end was trimmed by 5 bases and the J gene end by 1 base; junction bases not matched to a gene: 5. Germline V gene data show CDR1 as MNHEY and CDR2 as SVGEGT. The CDR3 is 16 residues long. This CDR3 reads CASSAGLAVSYNEQFF. The CDR3 nucleotides are TGTGCCAGCAGTGCCGGACTAGCGGTTTCCTACAATGAGCAGTTCTTC.

The chain has TRBV28 and TRBJ1-2; D not certain. CDR1 MDHEN and CDR2 SYDVKM come from the germline V gene. V lost 10 bases to trimming and J lost 7 bases, with 13 bases between them. This CDR3 region has 11 residues. The CDR3 DNA is TGTGCCATAATGGCAGCTAGTGGCTACACCTTC. Translating gives CAIMAASGYTF.

The chain employs TRBV28 and TRBJ2-1; D might be TRBD1 or TRBD2, each matching 6 bases. The CDR3 is 15 residues long. The ends were cut back, 6 bases at V and 3 bases at J, with 15 bases in the middle. Looked up from germline, CDR1 is MDHEN and CDR2 is SYDVKM. The CDR3 bases are TGTGCCAGCAGCCAAGGGGGTAGCGGCTACAATGAGCAGTTCTTC. Encoded protein: CASSQGGSGYNEQFF.